These 13 T cell receptor beta chains originate from one sample sequenced in a study of post-analysis software for immune sequencing data. No antigen has been identified for these receptors. cDNA libraries of TCR beta carried unique molecular identifiers. TCRdb fed the PCR reads into MiXCR, producing one record per CDR3 protein. The sample records 700,000 to 800,000 distinct CDR3 sequences, around 27% being singletons. Broader study findings: Included in a set of a few TRBV segments more frequent in patients than controls were TRBV5-6, TRBV5-1 and TRBV20-1.

Sequencing was carried out using blood. These receptors were collected from a girl aged 5 to 17 with multiple sclerosis.

This sequence joins TRBV11-2 and TRBJ2-4, with D perhaps given as TRBD1 or TRBD2 (5 bases each). V was pared by 5 bases and J by 9 bases, with 17 bases between. Germline lookup yields CDR1 SGHAT and CDR2 FQNNGV. CDR3 length equals 14 residues. In DNA form, the CDR3 reads TGTGCCAGCAGCCCCTGGGCCGGGGCGGGCATTCAGTACTTC. Its translation: CASSPWAGAGIQYF.

V gene TRBV10-3 combines with J gene TRBJ2-5; 7 bases are a match to TRBD1. Germline CDR1 reads ENHRY; CDR2 reads SYGVKD. The CDR3 extends over 13 amino acids. Trimming cost V 6 bases and J 5 bases; bases outside gene matches: 6. The CDR3 loop reads CAISNRGRETQYF. In nucleotides, the CDR3 is TGTGCCATCAGCAACAGGGGTCGGGAGACCCAGTACTTC.

This clonotype has only a few counts. The chain employs TRBV4-3 and TRBJ1-2; weak D call: TRBD1 (6 bases). This CDR3 contains 14 residues. Germline CDR1 LGHNA, CDR2 YSLEER. Trimming cost V 0 bases and J 9 bases, with 14 bases left between them. CDR3 sequence reads: CASSQERGTGSYTF. For the CDR3, the DNA is TGCGCCAGCAGCCAAGAGCGGGGCACAGGGAGCTACACCTTC.

This clonotype has only a few counts. The V gene is TRBV2, the J gene TRBJ1-2; 7 bases match TRBD1. Germline-derived CDR1 and CDR2 are SNHLY and FYNNEI. V dropped 8 bases and J dropped 6; count of bases not matched to a gene: 9. The CDR3 extends over 13 amino acids. For the CDR3, the DNA is TGTGCCAGCCATAAGACAGGGACCCATGGCTACACCTTC. Protein sequence: CASHKTGTHGYTF.

Note on this clonotype: A much more abundant neighbour one base away suggests this may be a read error. The V gene is TRBV7-2, the J gene TRBJ2-5; D gene ambiguous. V dropped 1 base and J dropped 11 bases, with 23 bases sitting between them. The CDR3 contains 16 residues. Looked up from germline, CDR1 is SGHTA and CDR2 is FQGNSA. Here the CDR3 DNA reads TGTGCCAGCAGCTTAGTTCGGGCCCCCTCCTACAATGAGCAGTACTTC. It encodes CASSLVRAPSYNEQYF.

The V and J genes are TRBV15 and TRBJ2-1; TRBD1 might be the D (5 bases). The V end lost 8 bases, the J end lost 6 bases, and 8 bases lay between the germline ends. CDR3 length: 11 residues. Germline values: CDR1 LNHNV, CDR2 YYDKDF (reference sequence). The CDR3 DNA reads as TGTGCCACCTGGGGCAGCAATGAGCAGTTCTTC. This encodes CATWGSNEQFF.

V usage is TRBV6-5 and J usage is TRBJ1-2; D not resolved. The CDR3 has 11 amino acids. Between the trimmed V and J ends, which lost 6 bases and 2 bases, there was a span of 4 bases. Germline-derived CDR1 and CDR2 are MNHEY and SVGAGI. CDR3 sequence: CASRKNYGYTF. Written as DNA, the CDR3 is TGTGCCAGCAGAAAAAACTATGGCTACACCTTC.

This clonotype has a handful of counts. Mismatch with germline at one junction end may stem from a read error. The genes are TRBV7-7 and TRBJ2-1; D perhaps matches TRBD1 (6 bases). The CDR3 is 15 residues long. From germline, CDR1 is SSHAT and CDR2 FNYEAQ (reference sequence). The CDR3 DNA follows: TGTGCTAGCAGCCGCCGGGACACGTCCTACAATGAGCAGTTCTTC. This encodes CASSRRDTSYNEQFF.

V usage is TRBV20-1 and J usage is TRBJ1-5; 11 bases map to TRBD1. CDR1 DFQATT and CDR2 SNEGSKA come from the germline V gene (reference sequence). J lost 7 bases, V lost 5 bases, and 7 bases had no gene match. This CDR3 is 14 amino acids long. The CDR3 DNA follows: TGCAGTGCTCCGGGACAGGGGGGAGAGCAGCCCCAGCATTTT. As protein: CSAPGQGGEQPQHF.

The chain links TRBV29-1 to TRBJ2-5; 10 nucleotides agree with TRBD2. V was clipped by 3 bases and J by 0 bases; unmatched bases: 7. The CDR3 is 16 amino acids. Germline values: CDR1 SQVTM, CDR2 ANQGSEA. Written as DNA, the CDR3 is TGCAGCGTTGAGGGTCGGCTAGCGGGGGACCAAGAGACCCAGTACTTC. This encodes CSVEGRLAGDQETQYF. Full variable domain (outside the CDR3, taken from reference TRBV29-1 and TRBJ2-5): SAVISQKPSRDICQRGTSLTIQCQVDSQVTMMFWYRQQPGQSLTLIATANQGSEATYESGFVIDKFPISRPNLTFSTLTVSNMSPEDSSIYLCSVEGRLAGDQETQYFGPGTRLLVL.

This rearrangement joins TRBV28 to TRBJ1-1; D gene uncertain. V lost 10 bases and J lost 8, with 20 bases in between. The CDR3 consists of 13 residues. The germline CDR1 and CDR2 sequences are MDHEN and SYDVKM. In nucleotides, the CDR3 is TGTGCCATCACCCCCTGGGAGGGTACGGAAGCTTTCTTT. Its translation: CAITPWEGTEAFF.

This clonotype has more than one count but fewer than ten. The rearrangement uses TRBV7-2 and TRBJ2-7; D perhaps matches TRBD1 (5 bases). Germline V lookup: CDR1 SGHTA, CDR2 FQGNSA. Trimming left V 0 bases short and J 0 bases short, with 12 bases between. The CDR3 is 16 residues long. The DNA for the CDR3 is TGTGCCAGCAGCTTAGCGCCCAGGGTAAGCTCCTACGAGCAGTACTTC. As protein: CASSLAPRVSSYEQYF.

This clonotype was seen once. Given a much more abundant clone one base away, this may be a read error. The V call is TRBV4-3, the J call TRBJ2-1; no reliable D call. The CDR3 totals 13 residues. Germline V gives CDR1 LGHNA, CDR2 YSLEER. Trimming pared 5 bases from V and 8 bases from J, leaving 13 bases between. CDR3 sequence (DNA): TGCGCCAGCAGCGCCCTCTCCGGGTATGAGCAGTTCTTC. Translated: CASSALSGYEQFF.